The 24 T cell receptor beta chains in this list originate from one sample, sequenced in a study of blood T cell repertoires in COVID-19. Some clones are missing from TCRdb's copy, which holds only in-frame ones; the method was immunoSEQ multiplex PCR. Here the sample spans tens of thousands of clones, approximately 80% being singletons. Sequencing used peripheral blood. Receptor source: a man aged 65 to 85 with active or convalescent COVID-19.

Only one count was recorded for this clone. The rearrangement joins TRBV5-1 to TRBJ2-5; 9 bases fit TRBD2. The CDR3 has 19 amino acids. The V and J ends lost 10 bases and 3 bases, in that order; junction bases with no gene match: 25. The germline V gene has CDR1 SGHRS and CDR2 YFSETQ. CDR3 nucleotides: TGCGCCGGGGAGGGTAGCGGGGGACCCACCAATAAATACGAAGAGACCCAGTACTTC. It yields the protein CAGEGSGGPTNKYEETQYF.

This clone was detected a few times. V is TRBV7-9 and J is TRBJ1-1; D unclear. V dropped 6 bases and J dropped 5 bases, with 19 bases sitting between them. From germline, CDR1 is SEHNR and CDR2 FQNEAQ (reference sequence). This CDR3 is built from 15 residues. In DNA, the CDR3 is TGTGCCAGCAGTCCCCGACCGACCGGAGAAACTGAAGCTTTCTTT. The encoded protein is CASSPRPTGETEAFF.

The chain employs TRBV6-5 and TRBJ1-2; D perhaps matches TRBD1 (6 bases). V dropped 5 bases and J dropped 4 bases, with 11 bases sitting between them. Germline CDR1 reads MNHEY; CDR2 reads SVGAGI. The CDR3 spans 13 residues. The chain's CDR3 is CASSPGDGYGYTF. DNA for the CDR3: TGTGCCAGCAGTCCAGGGGACGGCTATGGCTACACCTTC.

The CDR3 loop reads CASSQLQTGELFF. CDR3 DNA sequence: TGTGCCAGCAGCCAACTCCAGACCGGGGAGCTGTTTTTT. The chain carries TRBV3-1 (or the pseudogene TRBV3-2) and TRBJ2-2; D not resolved. Trimming took 2 bases from V and 5 from J, leaving 6 bases between them. This CDR3 is built from 13 residues. From germline, CDR1 is LGHDT and CDR2 YNNKEL (reference sequence).

V is TRBV11-3 and J is TRBJ2-7; 8 nucleotides line up with TRBD1. This CDR3 spans 16 amino acids. Unmatched junction bases numbered 7, after V lost 1 base and J lost 2 bases. Germline V CDR1 and CDR2: SGHNT, YENEEA. DNA for the CDR3: TGTGCCAGCAGCTTAGCGAAATACAGGGGGGCCTACGAGCAGTACTTC. This codes for CASSLAKYRGAYEQYF.

A few counts support this clone. The chain links TRBV2 to TRBJ1-5, with D perhaps matching TRBD1 (5 bases). This CDR3 comprises 13 residues. CDR1 is SNHLY and CDR2 is FYNNEI in the germline V gene. The V gene lost 5 bases and the J gene lost 7 bases, with 12 bases spanning the gap. The CDR3 DNA follows: TGTGCCAGCAGTCAGACAGAGACGCAGCCCCAGCATTTT. Translation gives CASSQTETQPQHF.

V is TRBV10-2 and J is TRBJ2-7; 9 nucleotides line up with TRBD1. The CDR3 extends over 14 amino acids. V lost 5 bases and J lost 3; bases outside the gene matches: 5. Germline values: CDR1 WSHSY, CDR2 SAAADI. The CDR3 DNA reads as TGCGCCAGCAGTCGGGACAGGGTCCTCTACGAGCAGTACTTC. It is translated as CASSRDRVLYEQYF.

The chain carries TRBV10-2 and TRBJ2-5; 9 positions agree with TRBD2. Germline assignment: CDR1 WSHSY and CDR2 SAAADI. V shed 7 bases, J shed 1 base, and the junction held 4 bases outside the gene matches. The CDR3 sequence is 14 residues long. The CDR3 protein is CASKLAGSQETQYF. Written as DNA, the CDR3 is TGCGCCAGCAAGCTAGCGGGGAGCCAAGAGACCCAGTACTTC.

The genes are TRBV28 and TRBJ2-5; 7 bases match TRBD2. The CDR3 extends over 14 amino acids. The V and J ends lost 6 bases and 0 bases, in that order; junction bases with no gene match: 4. Germline V gene sequence: CDR1 MDHEN, CDR2 SYDVKM. The CDR3 coding sequence is TGTGCCAGCAGCCACGGGGGGAACCAAGAGACCCAGTACTTC. It specifies CASSHGGNQETQYF.

This sequence joins TRBV5-1 and TRBJ2-1, with a possible D match to TRBD1 (6 bases). In germline, CDR1 is SGHRS, CDR2 YFSETQ. Trimming removed 4 bases at V and 5 bases at J, with 10 bases between. The CDR3 is 13 residues long. CDR3 in amino acids: CASSVDRNNEQFF. The CDR3 DNA reads as TGCGCCAGCAGCGTGGACAGAAACAATGAGCAGTTCTTC.

This clone was seen a few times. The rearrangement uses TRBV11-3 and TRBJ1-1; no firm D call. The CDR3 totals 14 residues. The V end was cut by 5 bases, the J end by 10 bases, with 20 bases between. The germline CDR1 and CDR2 sequences are SGHNT and YENEEA. Here the CDR3 reads CASSQPRSGLGAFF. Here the CDR3 DNA reads TGTGCCAGCAGCCAGCCCCGATCAGGTCTGGGAGCTTTCTTT.

V usage is TRBV7-3 and J usage is TRBJ2-3; D is unclear. Per germline, CDR1 SGHTA and CDR2 FQGTGA. This CDR3 is 15 amino acids long. With 5 bases removed from V and 2 bases from J, the gap between germline ends came to 14 bases. CDR3 coding DNA: TGTGCCAGCAGCCTAGACTCACGCCCCACAGATACGCAGTATTTT. It codes for CASSLDSRPTDTQYF.

This sequence joins TRBV11-2 and TRBJ2-1; the match to TRBD2 covers 16 bases. There are 16 residues in the CDR3. The ends lost 6 bases at V and 8 bases at J; junction bases unmatched: 7. Germline CDR1 and CDR2: SGHAT and FQNNGV. CDR3: CASRSRGLAGGYEQFF. CDR3 nucleotides: TGTGCCAGCAGATCCCGGGGACTAGCGGGGGGGTATGAGCAGTTCTTC.

The chain has TRBV14 and TRBJ1-1; D is possibly TRBD1 (6 bases). Per the germline V gene, CDR1 is SGHDN and CDR2 is FVKESK. This CDR3 region has 16 residues. The V end was cut by 3 bases, the J end by 0 bases, with 14 bases between. CDR3 sequence (DNA): TGTGCCAGCAGCCATCCTACGGGACATTTGAACACTGAAGCTTTCTTT. Its protein is CASSHPTGHLNTEAFF.

This clone was counted a few times. The chain has TRBV10-3 and TRBJ1-1; no clear D. Between the trimmed V and J ends, which lost 7 bases and 4 bases, there was a span of 13 bases. This CDR3 region has 13 residues. Germline V gene data show CDR1 as ENHRY and CDR2 as SYGVKD. The CDR3 DNA follows: TGTGCCATCAACAAGGATGAGGGCACTGAAGCTTTCTTT. As protein: CAINKDEGTEAFF.

This chain connects TRBV30 to TRBJ1-6, with 7 bases that match TRBD1. This CDR3 spans 13 amino acids. The ends lost 5 bases at V and 9 bases at J; junction bases unmatched: 7. Germline V CDR1 and CDR2: GTSNPN, SVGIG (reference sequence). The CDR3 reads CAWSEGAGSPLHF. The CDR3 DNA reads TGTGCCTGGTCGGAGGGGGCAGGTTCACCCCTCCACTTT.

The chain has TRBV3-1 (or the pseudogene TRBV3-2) and TRBJ1-5; D call uncertain. The CDR3 consists of 13 residues. The germline V and J ends were trimmed by 2 bases and 2 bases, with 4 bases remaining between them. Germline loops: CDR1 LGHDT, CDR2 YNNKEL (reference sequence). CDR3 region: CASSQIGNQPQHF. CDR3 coding DNA: TGTGCCAGCAGCCAAATCGGCAATCAGCCCCAGCATTTT.

A single count supports this clone. The rearrangement links TRBV28 to TRBJ1-1, with TRBD1 identical over 9 bases. Germline lookup yields CDR1 MDHEN and CDR2 SYDVKM. The CDR3 loop spans 16 amino acids. With V trimmed by 5 bases and J by 4 bases, 11 bases remained unmatched. The CDR3 protein is CASSTTGGRVFTEAFF. CDR3 bases: TGTGCCAGCAGTACAACAGGGGGCAGAGTATTCACTGAAGCTTTCTTT.

J is TRBJ1-6 and V is TRBV6-5; 8 bases line up with TRBD1. This CDR3 region has 15 residues. After removal of 8 bases from V and 5 bases from J, the junction contained 8 bases not matched to a gene. Germline V gene lookup returns CDR1 MNHEY and CDR2 SVGAGI. The chain's CDR3 is CASSGQGNNNSPLHF. In nucleotides, the CDR3 is TGTGCCAGCTCCGGACAGGGCAACAATAATTCACCCCTCCACTTT.

The J gene is TRBJ1-1, the V gene TRBV7-9, with a weak D call TRBD1 (5 bases). V was pared by 5 bases and J by 2 bases, with 18 bases between. The CDR3 totals 16 residues. The germline V gene has CDR1 SEHNR and CDR2 FQNEAQ (reference sequence). CDR3 loop: CASSPRYGAGNTEAFF. The CDR3 DNA is TGTGCCAGCAGCCCTAGGTATGGGGCGGGAAACACTGAAGCTTTCTTT.

In its sample, this clone was seen a few times. The chain links TRBV19 to TRBJ1-2; D may be TRBD1 (5 bases). Germline CDR1 and CDR2: LNHDA and SQIVND (reference sequence). The ends were cut back, 5 bases at V and 3 bases at J, with 10 bases in the middle. This CDR3 contains 13 residues. CDR3: CASSHDSYYGYTF. The CDR3 DNA sequence: TGTGCCAGTAGTCATGACAGCTACTATGGCTACACCTTC. The whole variable domain, filled in from reference TRBV19 and TRBJ1-2, reads DGGITQSPKYLFRKEGQNVTLSCEQNLNHDAMYWYRQDPGQGLRLIYYSQIVNDFQKGDIAEGYSVSREKKESFPLTVTSAQKNPTAFYLCASSHDSYYGYTFGSGTRLTVV.

V gene TRBV28 combines with J gene TRBJ2-3; tentatively, D is TRBD1 (6 bases). CDR1 MDHEN and CDR2 SYDVKM come from the germline V gene. V was trimmed by 9 bases and J by 2 bases, leaving 15 bases between them. This CDR3 is built from 14 residues. The chain's CDR3 is CASGTPKTTDTQYF. The CDR3 bases are TGTGCCAGTGGGACACCAAAAACCACAGATACGCAGTATTTT.

V and J are TRBV11-2 and TRBJ1-1, with unresolved D. CDR1 and CDR2 (germline): SGHAT, FQNNGV. With 4 bases removed from V and 2 bases from J, the gap between germline ends came to 8 bases. The CDR3 contains 13 residues. The DNA of the CDR3 is TGTGCCAGCAGCTCGAACTTCAACACTGAAGCTTTCTTT. Translating it yields CASSSNFNTEAFF.

The rearrangement uses TRBV7-3 and TRBJ2-5, with 7 bases that match TRBD2. Germline CDR1 and CDR2: SGHTA and FQGTGA. The CDR3 consists of 18 residues. With V trimmed by 1 base and J by 5 bases, 16 bases remained unmatched. The CDR3 DNA follows: TGTGCCAGCAGCTTAAGGGACTACCACCTCTCGCGGGGGGAGACCCAGTACTTC. Translating it yields CASSLRDYHLSRGETQYF.